One sample yielded the 16 T cell receptor beta chains listed below, sequenced in a study of metastatic and nonmetastatic thyroid tumors. Until they underwent thyroid surgery, no patient had received any treatment. MiXCR was used by TCRdb to re-call the PCR reads. The sample contains tens of thousands of clones, approximately 25% of which appear only once. The sample was blood. These TCRs come from a female donor with papillary thyroid cancer or a benign thyroid nodule (not recorded which). Some clones in this sample may be carry-over from other donors' samples.

This clone has more than one count but fewer than ten. The rearrangement uses TRBV6-2 or TRBV6-3 and TRBJ2-7, with 8 bases matching TRBD2. The end of the DNA fits TRBJ2-5 better, so the J call may be wrong. Germline assignment: CDR1 MNHEY and CDR2 SVGEGT. The CDR3 extends over 16 amino acids. In DNA, the CDR3 is TGTGCCAGCAGTTACCCTTCGGGGACTAGTTCAGAGACCCAGTACTTC. Protein sequence: CASSYPSGTSSETQYF.

The J gene is TRBJ2-7, the V gene TRBV6-2 or TRBV6-3; TRBD2 aligns across 11 bases. The CDR3 contains 17 residues. Trimming cost V 2 bases and J 1 base; bases outside gene matches: 7. The V gene's germline CDR1 is MNHEY and CDR2 SVGEGT. For the CDR3, the DNA is TGTGCCAGCAGTTACATAATGGGACTAGCGGATTCCTACGAGCAGTACTTC. This codes for CASSYIMGLADSYEQYF.

This sequence joins TRBV11-2 and TRBJ2-2, with D hard to call. Germline lookup yields CDR1 SGHAT and CDR2 FQNNGV. The CDR3 covers 13 residues. Trimming removed 3 bases at V and 4 bases at J, with 6 bases between. The CDR3 DNA sequence: TGTGCCAGCAGCTTTCGGTCCACCGGGGAGCTGTTTTTT. Translating it yields CASSFRSTGELFF.

Many counts were recorded for this clone. The chain couples TRBV20-1 to TRBJ2-5; a weak D match, TRBD1 (6 bases). Trimming stripped 6 bases from V and 2 bases from J, with 10 bases between. Germline CDR1 is DFQATT and CDR2 is SNEGSKA (reference sequence). The CDR3 is 12 amino acids. Here the CDR3 DNA reads TGCAGTGCGCGGCAGGGGCAAGAGACCCAGTACTTC. Residues: CSARQGQETQYF.

This clone was detected ten times or more. The chain has TRBV2 and TRBJ1-3; TRBD1 aligns across 8 bases. The junction had 2 bases not matched to a gene; V was cut back by 7 bases and J by 3 bases. CDR1 and CDR2 (germline): SNHLY, FYNNEI. CDR3 size: 13 residues. The CDR3 protein is CASKTGGGNTIYF. Written as DNA, the CDR3 is TGTGCCAGCAAAACAGGGGGTGGAAACACCATATATTTT.

The sample holds many counts of this clone. The J gene is TRBJ2-1, the V gene TRBV20-1; 8 nucleotides align to TRBD2. Germline trimming cut 5 bases from V and 8 bases from J; bases unmatched to any gene: 8. The V gene's germline CDR1 is DFQATT and CDR2 SNEGSKA (reference sequence). The CDR3 is made up of 13 amino acids. The CDR3 protein is CSASHTGGDEQFF. In DNA, the CDR3 is TGCAGTGCTTCTCACACGGGGGGGGATGAGCAGTTCTTC.

Comments on this clone: The junction departs from the called germline gene at one end, perhaps through a read error. The chain couples TRBV18 to TRBJ2-1; 8 nucleotides match TRBD2. Germline CDR1 is KGHSH and CDR2 is LQKENI. This CDR3 contains 15 residues. The CDR3 sequence: CGSSPTSGRICEQFF. The CDR3 nucleotides read TGTGGCAGCTCCCCAACTAGCGGTAGGATCTGTGAGCAGTTCTTC.

The chain has TRBV4-1 and TRBJ1-6; D is ambiguous. CDR1 and CDR2 from the germline V gene are MGHRA and YSYEKL. The V and J ends lost 0 bases and 6 bases respectively, with 6 bases between them. This CDR3 region has 14 residues. CDR3 sequence reads: CASSQERANSPLHF. The CDR3 region has the DNA TGCGCCAGCAGCCAAGAAAGGGCTAATTCACCCCTCCACTTT.

At least ten counts were recorded for this clone. J is TRBJ1-1 and V is TRBV7-8, with 10 bases identical to TRBD1. The CDR3 has 14 amino acids. CDR1 and CDR2 from the germline V gene are SGHVS and FQNEAQ. J lost 4 bases, V lost 6 bases, and 5 bases had no gene match. CDR3 sequence reads: CASSRQGAVTEAFF. The CDR3, as DNA: TGTGCCAGCAGTAGACAGGGGGCGGTCACTGAAGCTTTCTTT.

There are many counts of this clone. A much larger clone is a single base away; this may be a read error. The sample contains more than one DNA sequence encoding this CDR3. The chain uses TRBV7-2 and TRBJ2-3; D gene unclear. There are 14 residues in the CDR3. CDR1 and CDR2 (germline): SGHTA, FQGNSA. V lost 3 bases to trimming and J lost 4 bases, with 11 bases between them. CDR3 residues: CASSLVYGADTQYF. CDR3 DNA: TGTGCCAGCAGCTTGGTTTACGGAGCAGATACGCAGTATTTT.

The table lists this clone with a few counts. The J gene is TRBJ2-7, the V gene TRBV6-1, with no clear D. The CDR3 sequence is 14 residues long. Per the germline V gene, CDR1 is MNHNS and CDR2 is SASEGT. V was clipped by 7 bases and J by 2 bases, with 15 bases between them. CDR3 residues: CASTRSGYAYEQYF. The CDR3 nucleotides read TGTGCCAGCACAAGATCCGGGTACGCCTACGAGCAGTACTTC.

There are many counts of this clone. The genes are TRBV4-1 and TRBJ2-1; 8 bases agree with TRBD1. CDR1 is MGHRA and CDR2 is YSYEKL in the germline V gene. V was clipped by 4 bases and J by 4 bases; unmatched bases: 3. This CDR3 is built from 14 residues. The CDR3 reads CASSLGTGYNEQFF. The CDR3 bases are TGCGCCAGCAGCCTGGGGACAGGTTACAATGAGCAGTTCTTC.

This clone has ten or more counts. The V gene is TRBV12-3 or TRBV12-4, the J gene TRBJ1-2, with 9 bases fitting TRBD1. The junction had 9 bases not matched to a gene; V was cut back by 8 bases and J by 8 bases. This CDR3 spans 13 amino acids. CDR3 amino acids: CASGTGTRRGYTF. CDR3 bases: TGTGCCAGCGGGACAGGGACGCGTCGGGGCTACACCTTC.

The chain is built from TRBV4-1 and TRBJ1-2; tentatively, D is TRBD1 (5 bases). This CDR3 has 14 residues. Trimming cost V 4 bases and J 2 bases, with 11 bases left between them. CDR1 is MGHRA, CDR2 YSYEKL, per germline. The CDR3 is CASSRQGVNYGYTF. The CDR3 DNA sequence: TGCGCCAGCAGCCGGCAGGGCGTAAACTATGGCTACACCTTC.

This clone has more than one count but fewer than ten. The chain couples TRBV18 to TRBJ2-3; no firm D call. This CDR3 comprises 11 residues. The germline V and J ends were trimmed by 3 bases and 5 bases, with 3 bases remaining between them. CDR1 and CDR2 from the germline V gene are KGHSH and LQKENI. The CDR3 DNA is TGTGCCAGCTCACCCGGAGATACGCAGTATTTT. Its protein product is CASSPGDTQYF. Variable domain in full (rest from reference TRBV18 and TRBJ2-3): NAGVMQNPRHLVRRRGQEARLRCSPMKGHSHVYWYRQLPEEGLKFMVYLQKENIIDESGMPKERFSAEFPKEGPSILRIQQVVRGDSAAYFCASSPGDTQYFGPGTRLTVL.

This clone was detected ten times or more. Distinct nucleotide sequences in the sample also encode this CDR3. The V and J genes are TRBV6-4 and TRBJ2-1; TRBD2 aligns across 11 bases. The CDR3 spans 16 residues. In germline, CDR1 is MRHNA, CDR2 SNTAGT. Trimming took 3 bases from V and 3 from J; bases not matched to a gene: 4. The CDR3, as DNA: TGTGCCAGCAGTGAGACCGGGACTAGCGGCTACAATGAGCAGTTCTTC. Encoded protein: CASSETGTSGYNEQFF.